These 29 T cell receptor beta chains originate from one sample sequenced in a study of blood T cell repertoires in COVID-19. Profiling relied on immunoSEQ multiplex PCR, and the TCRdb table lists in-frame clones only, not all of them. This table holds approximately 170,000 clones, roughly nine tenths found once. Source material: peripheral blood. The receptors derive from a man aged 18 to 30 who had recovered from COVID-19.

The gene calls are TRBV7-2 and TRBJ1-2; TRBD1 agrees at 7 bases. The CDR3 length is 14 residues. V lost 3 bases to trimming and J lost 5 bases; unmatched junction nucleotides: 6. Germline assignment: CDR1 SGHTA and CDR2 FQGNSA. The CDR3 DNA follows: TGTGCCAGCAGCTTCACGAGACAGGGATATGGCTACACCTTC. Translated, it gives CASSFTRQGYGYTF.

The chain links TRBV5-4 to TRBJ2-1, with D perhaps TRBD1 (6 bases). V lost 4 bases, J lost 5 bases, and 16 bases lay in between. This CDR3 has 15 amino acids. Germline assignment: CDR1 SGHNT and CDR2 YYREEE (reference sequence). The CDR3 DNA is TGTGCCAGCAGCCCCGGGACAAGAGGGGACAATGAGCAGTTCTTC. Amino acid sequence: CASSPGTRGDNEQFF.

The chain links TRBV19 to TRBJ2-2, with D perhaps matching TRBD1 (5 bases). The V gene lost 5 bases and the J gene lost 4 bases, with 8 bases spanning the gap. Per germline, CDR1 LNHDA and CDR2 SQIVND (reference sequence). CDR3 length: 13 residues. CDR3 DNA: TGTGCCAGTAGTGACAGAGCCACCGGGGAGCTGTTTTTT. It translates to CASSDRATGELFF.

CDR3 amino acids: CAISRFTGNQPQHF. Written as DNA, the CDR3 is TGTGCCATCAGTCGTTTTACGGGCAATCAGCCCCAGCATTTT. The rearrangement uses TRBV10-3 and TRBJ1-5; D is unclear. The CDR3 contains 14 residues. Per germline, CDR1 ENHRY and CDR2 SYGVKD. V lost 5 bases to trimming and J lost 2 bases, with 10 bases between them.

This chain joins TRBV7-2 and TRBJ2-3, with D tentatively TRBD2 (5 bases). Germline-derived CDR1 and CDR2 are SGHTA and FQGNSA. The V and J ends lost 4 bases and 5 bases respectively, with 16 bases between them. The CDR3 runs 15 residues. This CDR3 reads CASSSDSPFLDTQYF. The CDR3 DNA follows: TGTGCCAGCAGCTCGGACTCCCCATTTTTAGATACGCAGTATTTT.

V is TRBV6-5 and J is TRBJ1-2, with TRBD1 as a possible D gene (6 bases). The V gene's germline CDR1 is MNHEY and CDR2 SVGAGI. Trimming cost V 6 bases and J 7 bases, with 15 bases left between them. The CDR3 is 13 amino acids. The CDR3 sequence: CASRTKQGSGYTF. The CDR3, as DNA: TGTGCCAGCAGAACTAAACAGGGCTCTGGCTACACCTTC.

The rearrangement links TRBV7-9 to TRBJ2-2, with D possibly matching TRBD2 (5 bases). The germline V and J ends were trimmed by 7 bases and 5 bases, with 17 bases remaining between them. The CDR3 runs 15 residues. CDR1 is SEHNR and CDR2 is FQNEAQ in the germline V gene (reference sequence). In nucleotides, the CDR3 is TGTGCCAGCAATCTAGCCCCGGTGATTACCGGGGAGCTGTTTTTT. Translation gives CASNLAPVITGELFF.

V is TRBV5-1 and J is TRBJ1-5; D possibly corresponds to TRBD1 (6 bases). The CDR3 totals 15 residues. Germline V gene sequence: CDR1 SGHRS, CDR2 YFSETQ. V lost 4 bases, J lost 1 base, and 12 bases lay in between. The CDR3 nucleotides are TGCGCCAGCAGCCCACAGGGATGGAGCAATCAGCCCCAGCATTTT. The encoded protein is CASSPQGWSNQPQHF.

The chain is built from TRBV4-3 and TRBJ2-2; possible D gene TRBD1, 6 bases. This CDR3 has 18 residues. Germline-derived CDR1 and CDR2 are LGHNA and YSLEER. V shed 0 bases and J shed 5 bases, with 19 bases lying between them. DNA of the CDR3: TGCGCCAGCAGCCAAGATCTTGGGGGCTATAAAACTACCGGGGAGCTGTTTTTT. Translating it yields CASSQDLGGYKTTGELFF.

The chain carries TRBV7-2 and TRBJ2-5; 7 bases map to TRBD1. The CDR3 is 15 amino acids. Germline V gene data show CDR1 as SGHTA and CDR2 as FQGNSA. V lost 2 bases to trimming and J lost 4 bases; unmatched junction nucleotides: 7. CDR3 DNA sequence: TGTGCCAGCAGCTTAACAGGGGCTAGGATAGAGACCCAGTACTTC. This gives the protein CASSLTGARIETQYF. The whole variable domain, remainder taken from reference TRBV7-2 and TRBJ2-5, is GAGVSQSPSNKVTEKGKDVELRCDPISGHTALYWYRQSLGQGLEFLIYFQGNSAPDKSGLPSDRFSAERTGGSVSTLTIQRTQQEDSAVYLCASSLTGARIETQYFGPGTRLLVL.

The J gene is TRBJ1-3, the V gene TRBV2, with 7 bases matching TRBD1. The germline V gene encodes CDR1 SNHLY and CDR2 FYNNEI. Germline trimming cut 8 bases from V and 3 bases from J; bases unmatched to any gene: 4. The CDR3 is made up of 13 amino acids. The CDR3 loop reads CASGGQRGNTIYF. The CDR3 DNA follows: TGTGCCAGCGGGGGACAGCGTGGAAACACCATATATTTT.

The CDR3 loop reads CASSPDRGKPQHF. The CDR3, as DNA: TGTGCCAGCTCCCCGGACAGGGGGAAGCCCCAGCATTTT. The chain has TRBV18 and TRBJ1-5, with 10 bases aligning to TRBD1. The CDR3 loop spans 13 amino acids. J lost 8 bases, V lost 6 bases, and 4 bases had no gene match. In germline, CDR1 is KGHSH, CDR2 LQKENI.

This clone was seen repeatedly, ten times or more. The CDR3, as DNA: TGCGCCAGCAGCCAAGAGTCCAGGGCCACTGAAGCTTTCTTT. Encoded protein: CASSQESRATEAFF. This chain links TRBV4-3 with TRBJ1-1, with a possible D match to TRBD1 (5 bases). The CDR3 is 14 amino acids. V lost 0 bases, J lost 4 bases, and 9 bases lay in between. The V gene's germline CDR1 is LGHNA and CDR2 YSLEER.

V usage is TRBV25-1 and J usage is TRBJ2-7; the D gene is possibly TRBD2 (6 bases). This CDR3 has 14 residues. The germline V gene encodes CDR1 MGHDK and CDR2 SYGVNS. The V end lost 5 bases, the J end lost 0 bases, and 11 bases lay between the germline ends. The CDR3 DNA sequence: TGTGCCAGCAGTCTAGCCGGGGGCTCCTACGAGCAGTACTTC. Its protein is CASSLAGGSYEQYF.

The chain employs TRBV11-1 and TRBJ2-3, with D unclear. The CDR3 is 14 residues long. Germline V gene data show CDR1 as SGHAT and CDR2 as FQDESV (reference sequence). Trimming left V 4 bases short and J 0 bases short, with 8 bases between. Here the CDR3 DNA reads TGTGCCAGCAGCTACGCGGCTAGCACAGATACGCAGTATTTT. This translates into CASSYAASTDTQYF.

The chain joins TRBV6-5 to TRBJ2-4; 7 bases line up with TRBD2. Germline CDR1 is MNHEY and CDR2 is SVGAGI. The CDR3 loop spans 15 amino acids. The junction had 8 bases not matched to a gene; V was cut back by 2 bases and J by 7 bases. Here the CDR3 reads CASSYKPGGRNIQYF. DNA for the CDR3: TGTGCCAGCAGTTACAAACCCGGGGGGAGGAACATTCAGTACTTC.

This chain connects TRBV4-3 to TRBJ2-7; D gene ambiguous. The ends were cut back, 0 bases at V and 6 bases at J, with 12 bases in the middle. The germline V gene encodes CDR1 LGHNA and CDR2 YSLEER. CDR3 length equals 14 residues. The CDR3 region has the DNA TGCGCCAGCAGCCAAGATGCATACCGAGCCGAGCAGTACTTC. Amino acid sequence: CASSQDAYRAEQYF.

This clone was picked up a small number of times. The rearrangement uses TRBV5-1 and TRBJ2-5, with 9 bases matching TRBD1. After removal of 3 bases from V and 1 base from J, the junction contained 4 bases not matched to a gene. The germline V gene encodes CDR1 SGHRS and CDR2 YFSETQ. CDR3 size: 15 residues. The CDR3 coding sequence is TGCGCCAGCAGCTACCTACAGGGGGCCCAAGAGACCCAGTACTTC. Translation gives CASSYLQGAQETQYF. Variable domain in full (rest from reference TRBV5-1 and TRBJ2-5): KAGVTQTPRYLIKTRGQQVTLSCSPISGHRSVSWYQQTPGQGLQFLFEYFSETQRNKGNFPGRFSGRQFSNSRSEMNVSTLELGDSALYLCASSYLQGAQETQYFGPGTRLLVL.

This chain joins TRBV18 and TRBJ2-3; 8 bases fit TRBD2. This CDR3 spans 15 amino acids. Germline CDR1 and CDR2: KGHSH and LQKENI. The V gene end was trimmed by 2 bases and the J gene end by 2 bases; junction bases not matched to a gene: 3. CDR3 sequence reads: CASSPGGRPTDTQYF. CDR3 bases: TGTGCCAGCTCACCAGGCGGGAGGCCCACAGATACGCAGTATTTT.

The chain couples TRBV10-2 to TRBJ1-1, with 8 bases lining up with TRBD1. CDR1 and CDR2 (germline): WSHSY, SAAADI. The CDR3 runs 14 residues. The V gene end was trimmed by 6 bases and the J gene end by 1 base; junction bases not matched to a gene: 4. CDR3 nucleotides: TGCGCCAGCAGCCGGGACAGGCCGAACACTGAAGCTTTCTTT. Translating gives CASSRDRPNTEAFF.

The chain joins TRBV27 to TRBJ1-1, with D unclear. Trimming shortened V by 9 bases and J by 0 bases, and 11 bases separated the two germline ends. The CDR3 runs 13 residues. Germline values: CDR1 MNHEY, CDR2 SMNVEV (reference sequence). CDR3 coding DNA: TGTGCCAGTGCGGTTGGCTTGAACACTGAAGCTTTCTTT. It yields the protein CASAVGLNTEAFF.

The chain carries TRBV6-5 and TRBJ1-1; D possibly corresponds to TRBD1 (6 bases). The V gene lost 10 bases and the J gene lost 7 bases, with 10 bases spanning the gap. In germline, CDR1 is MNHEY, CDR2 SVGAGI. This CDR3 region has 10 residues. CDR3 DNA: TGTGCCACCACGGACAGTGAAGCTTTCTTT. Translating gives CATTDSEAFF.

This clone occurred a few times. The chain combines TRBV11-1 with TRBJ1-5; D is perhaps TRBD1 (5 bases). Trimming cost V 3 bases and J 5 bases, with 8 bases left between them. The CDR3 spans 13 residues. The germline V gene has CDR1 SGHAT and CDR2 FQDESV (reference sequence). The CDR3 nucleotides read TGTGCCAGCAGCTTCAGGGTAGATCAGCCCCAGCATTTT. It codes for CASSFRVDQPQHF.

The chain carries TRBV6-2 or TRBV6-3 and TRBJ1-2; D unclear. The CDR3 runs 14 residues. The ends were cut back, 0 bases at V and 5 bases at J, with 10 bases in the middle. Germline CDR1 reads MNHEY; CDR2 reads SVGEGT. CDR3 bases: TGTGCCAGCAGTTACTCCCACAGACTATATGGCTACACCTTC. Translating gives CASSYSHRLYGYTF.

The J gene is TRBJ2-7, the V gene TRBV7-8; 9 bases fit TRBD2. V lost 5 bases to trimming and J lost 4 bases; unmatched junction nucleotides: 9. This CDR3 has 15 amino acids. The germline V gene has CDR1 SGHVS and CDR2 FQNEAQ. Written as DNA, the CDR3 is TGTGCCAGCAGCGAGATTAGCGGGAGTAGGTACGAGCAGTACTTC. Its protein is CASSEISGSRYEQYF.

A single count supports this clone. The chain carries TRBV7-3 and TRBJ1-2, with 9 bases that match TRBD1. Per the germline V gene, CDR1 is SGHTA and CDR2 is FQGTGA. The CDR3 covers 13 residues. Losses at the gene ends were 4 bases for V and 7 bases for J; bases not matched to a gene: 4. The CDR3 region has the DNA TGTGCCAGCAGCTCCGGGACAGGGAGTGGCTACACCTTC. It yields the protein CASSSGTGSGYTF.

The V and J genes are TRBV7-3 and TRBJ2-3; 7 bases align to TRBD2. Germline loops: CDR1 SGHTA, CDR2 FQGTGA. The CDR3 is 14 amino acids. The ends lost 3 bases at V and 7 bases at J; junction bases unmatched: 7. CDR3 bases: TGTGCCAGCAGCTTGGGCGGGAGTAAGAATACGCAGTATTTT. Its protein product is CASSLGGSKNTQYF.

The rearrangement uses TRBV5-5 and TRBJ2-2, with 11 nucleotides matching TRBD1. This CDR3 region has 17 residues. Germline values: CDR1 SGHKS, CDR2 YYEKEE (reference sequence). The ends lost 4 bases at V and 7 bases at J; junction bases unmatched: 12. The CDR3 coding sequence is TGTGCCAGCAGCCCTAGGACAGGGGGCGTAAGCCACGGGGAGCTGTTTTTT. Protein product: CASSPRTGGVSHGELFF.

The chain joins TRBV6-5 to TRBJ2-7; D uncertain. Germline V CDR1 and CDR2: MNHEY, SVGAGI. Trimming shortened V by 2 bases and J by 6 bases, and 8 bases separated the two germline ends. This CDR3 has 12 amino acids. CDR3 residues: CASSYGGREQYF. CDR3 coding DNA: TGTGCCAGCAGTTACGGCGGCCGCGAGCAGTACTTC.